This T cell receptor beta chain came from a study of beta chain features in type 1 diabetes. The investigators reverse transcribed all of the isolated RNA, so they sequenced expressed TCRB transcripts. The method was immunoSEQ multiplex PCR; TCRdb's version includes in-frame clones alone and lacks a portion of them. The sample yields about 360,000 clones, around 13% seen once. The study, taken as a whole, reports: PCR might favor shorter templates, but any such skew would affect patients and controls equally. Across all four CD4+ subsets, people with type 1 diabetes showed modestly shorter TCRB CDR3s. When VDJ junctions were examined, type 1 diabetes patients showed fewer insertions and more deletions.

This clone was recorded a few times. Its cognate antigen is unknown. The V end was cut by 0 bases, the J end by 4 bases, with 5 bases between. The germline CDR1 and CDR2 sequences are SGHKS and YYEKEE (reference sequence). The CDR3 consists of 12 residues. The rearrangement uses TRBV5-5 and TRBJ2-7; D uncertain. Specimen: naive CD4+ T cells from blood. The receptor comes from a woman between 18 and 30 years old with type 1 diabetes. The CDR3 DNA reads TGTGCCAGCAGCTTGGGAGATTACGAGCAGTACTTC. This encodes CASSLGDYEQYF.